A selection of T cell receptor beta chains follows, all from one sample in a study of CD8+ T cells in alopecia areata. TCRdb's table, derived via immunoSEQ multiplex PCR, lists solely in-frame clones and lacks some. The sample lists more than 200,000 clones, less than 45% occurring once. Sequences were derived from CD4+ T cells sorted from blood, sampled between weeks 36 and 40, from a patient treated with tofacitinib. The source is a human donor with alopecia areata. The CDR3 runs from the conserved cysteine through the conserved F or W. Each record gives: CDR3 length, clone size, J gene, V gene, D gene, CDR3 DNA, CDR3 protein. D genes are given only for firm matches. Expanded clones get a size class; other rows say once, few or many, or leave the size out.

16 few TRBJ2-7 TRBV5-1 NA TGCGCCAGCAGCGAGAAAGGGGGATTATCCTCCTACGAGCAGTACTTC CASSEKGGLSSYEQYF
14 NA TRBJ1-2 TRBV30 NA TGTGCCTGGAACCTGCTAGCAGGGAACTATGGCTACACCTTC CAWNLLAGNYGYTF
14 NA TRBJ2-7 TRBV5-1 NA TGCGCCAGCAGCCCGACAGTGACCAAGGGTGAGCAGTACTTC CASSPTVTKGEQYF
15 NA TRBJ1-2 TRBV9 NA TGTGCCAGCAGCCCGCGGGAGGGGGCTAACTATGGCTACACCTTC CASSPREGANYGYTF
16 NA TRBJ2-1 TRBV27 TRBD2 TGTGCCAGCAGTTTACTGGCGGGAGCTACCTACAATGAGCAGTTCTTC CASSLLAGATYNEQFF
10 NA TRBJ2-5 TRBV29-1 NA TGCAGCGTTGACCTCGGGGTCCAGTACTTC CSVDLGVQYF
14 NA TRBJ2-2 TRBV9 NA TGTGCCAGCAGCGCCGATGGAGGATTCGGGGAGCTGTTTTTT CASSADGGFGELFF
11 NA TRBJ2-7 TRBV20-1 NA TGCAGTGCTAGGCTGGGATACGAGCAGTACTTC CSARLGYEQYF
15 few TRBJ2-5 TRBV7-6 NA TGTGCCAGCAGCTTAGATGGGGGTAGGAGAGAGACCCAGTACTTC CASSLDGGRRETQYF
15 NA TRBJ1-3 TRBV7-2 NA TGTGCCAGCAGCTTAGCGTATTTCTCTGGAAACACCATATATTTT CASSLAYFSGNTIYF
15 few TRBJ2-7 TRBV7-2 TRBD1 TGTGCCAGCAGCCCAGCCGGGACAGGTACCTACGAGCAGTACTTC CASSPAGTGTYEQYF
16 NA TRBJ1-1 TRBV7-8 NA TGTGCCAGCAGCTTAGTGGTCGGAACACACAACACTGAAGCTTTCTTT CASSLVVGTHNTEAFF
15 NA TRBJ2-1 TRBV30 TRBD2 TGTGCCTGGAGACGGGGGACTAGCGGTTACAATGAGCAGTTCTTC CAWRRGTSGYNEQFF
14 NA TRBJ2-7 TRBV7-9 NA TGTGCCAGCAGCTTGGGCCCGAGCTCCTACGAGCAGTACTTC CASSLGPSSYEQYF
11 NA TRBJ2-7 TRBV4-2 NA TGTGCCAGCCGGGGCGGGGCTGTGCAGTACTTC CASRGGAVQYF
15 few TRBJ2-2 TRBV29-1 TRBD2 TGCAGCGTTGAAGTCGGGGGGACGAACACCGGGGAGCTGTTTTTT CSVEVGGTNTGELFF
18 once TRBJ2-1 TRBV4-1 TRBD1 TGCGCCAGCAGCCATCTGGACAGGGGGATTGGTAGTTACAATGAGCAGTTCTTC CASSHLDRGIGSYNEQFF
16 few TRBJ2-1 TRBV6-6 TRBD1 TGTGCCAGCAGTTCCCCACGGGACAGGGGTGCGAATGAGCAGTTCTTC CASSSPRDRGANEQFF
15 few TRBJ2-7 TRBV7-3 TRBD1 TGTGCCAGCAGTGTGGGACAGGGGGCTGTCTACGAGCAGTACTTC CASSVGQGAVYEQYF
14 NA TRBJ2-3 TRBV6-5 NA TGTGCCAGCAGGGACAGCGGAGGCGTAGATACGCAGTATTTT CASRDSGGVDTQYF